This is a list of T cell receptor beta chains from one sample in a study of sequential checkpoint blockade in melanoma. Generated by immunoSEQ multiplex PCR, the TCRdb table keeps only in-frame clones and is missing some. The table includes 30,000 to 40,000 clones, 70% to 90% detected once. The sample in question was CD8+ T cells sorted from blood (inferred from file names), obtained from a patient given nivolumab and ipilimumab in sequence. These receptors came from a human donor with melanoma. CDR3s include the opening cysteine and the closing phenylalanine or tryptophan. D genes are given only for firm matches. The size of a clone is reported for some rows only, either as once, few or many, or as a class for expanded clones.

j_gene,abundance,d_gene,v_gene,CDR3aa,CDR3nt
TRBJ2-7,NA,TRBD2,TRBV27,CASSGGSGRAYEQYF,TGTGCCAGCAGTGGTGGAAGCGGGAGGGCCTACGAGCAGTACTTC
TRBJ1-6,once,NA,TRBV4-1,CASSQDDRRGDSPLHF,TGCGCCAGCAGCCAAGATGATCGCAGGGGAGATTCACCCCTCCACTTT
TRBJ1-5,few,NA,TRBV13,CASSLGGGGSNQPQHF,TGTGCCAGCAGCTTAGGGGGCGGGGGTAGCAATCAGCCCCAGCATTTT
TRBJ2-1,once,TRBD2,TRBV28,CASSSVAGGSYNEQFF,TGTGCCAGCAGTTCCGTAGCGGGAGGTTCCTACAATGAGCAGTTCTTC
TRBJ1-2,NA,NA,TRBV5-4,CASSLGRLVPANYGYTF,TGTGCCAGCAGCTTGGGTCGATTGGTGCCGGCTAACTATGGCTACACCTTC
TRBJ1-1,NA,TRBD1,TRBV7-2,CASSVTGVNTEAFF,TGTGCCAGCAGCGTAACAGGGGTGAACACTGAAGCTTTCTTT
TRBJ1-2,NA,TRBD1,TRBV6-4,CASPDRAHLLVYGYTF,TGTGCCAGCCCGGACAGGGCCCACCTCCTCGTCTATGGCTACACCTTC
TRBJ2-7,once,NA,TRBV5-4,CASKDAGSTYEQYF,TGTGCCAGCAAAGATGCGGGGTCCACCTACGAGCAGTACTTC
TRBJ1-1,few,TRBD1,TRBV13,CASRHRGQAAEAFF,TGTGCCAGCAGACACCGTGGACAGGCGGCTGAAGCTTTCTTT
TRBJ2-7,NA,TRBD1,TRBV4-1,CASSQGQGAYEQYF,TGCGCCAGCAGCCAGGGACAGGGCGCCTACGAGCAGTACTTC
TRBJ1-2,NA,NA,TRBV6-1,CASSKLRDGYTF,TGTGCCAGCAGTAAACTACGAGATGGCTACACCTTC
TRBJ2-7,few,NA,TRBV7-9,CASSDSTSLYEQYF,TGTGCCAGCAGCGACTCAACTAGTTTATACGAGCAGTACTTC
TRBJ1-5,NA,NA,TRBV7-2,CASSLGGGRNQPQHF,TGTGCCAGCAGCTTAGGTGGTGGGAGGAATCAGCCCCAGCATTTT
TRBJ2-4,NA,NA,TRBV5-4,CASSLGLAKNIQYF,TGTGCCAGCAGCTTGGGTCTAGCCAAAAACATTCAGTACTTC